The clone carrying this T cell receptor beta chain was observed a handful of times. Its antigen is not identified. The V gene lost 7 bases and the J gene lost 7 bases, with 14 bases spanning the gap. Germline loops: CDR1 MNHEY, CDR2 SVGEGT. The CDR3 contains 13 residues. The TCR beta CDR3 regions underwent amplification using RNA transcripts as the source. First-round RT-PCR of the TCR CDR3 relied on the HTBI primer set. TCRdb passed the multiplex PCR reads through MiXCR, listing each CDR3 protein once. The repertoire holds around 380,000 distinct CDR3 sequences, with approximately 13% as singletons. This record belongs to a study of T cells in Graves' hyperthyroidism and ophthalmopathy. Study results and limitations: Expanded thyroid clonotypes (above 0.001) were mostly also found in blood.

Diagnosing involved the use of clinical symptoms, serum thyroxine and TRAb, thyroid ultrasound and orbital computed tomography. What was sequenced was blood. The TCR originated in a man under 40 with Graves' hyperthyroidism that later progressed to Graves' ophthalmopathy. The V and J genes are TRBV6-2 or TRBV6-3 and TRBJ1-5; no firm D call. CDR3 protein: CASTSPAVQPQHF. The CDR3, as DNA: TGTGCCAGCACATCTCCGGCGGTCCAGCCCCAGCATTTT.